This T cell receptor (beta chain) was sequenced for a study of cytomegalovirus exposure and HLA in healthy donors. The CDR3 has 17 residues. CDR1 and CDR2 (germline): SEHNR, FQNEAQ (reference sequence). Researchers ran the PCR with 60 Vbeta and 13 Jbeta primers. The data were produced by immunoSEQ multiplex PCR, yet TCRdb's version contains in-frame clones alone and is incomplete. The sample lists approximately 190,000 clones, approximately 80% occurring once. Points from the study as a whole: Prior analysis indicated that the majority of TCR beta V segments exhibited productivity approximately 90% or approximately 30% of the time. Among the sequence variants, a highly shared cluster was likely an artifact of sequencing. Both high specificity and high sensitivity reportedly marked the classifier's diagnosis of cytomegalovirus status.

Note on this clone: Its matching antigen is unknown. One junction end does not reproduce the germline sequence, and a read error may be involved.

The sample consisted of PBMCs. The chain carries TRBV7-9 and TRBJ2-7; 7 positions match TRBD1. The receptor comes from a man aged 35 to 55 in good health and CMV-seropositive. Here the CDR3 reads CSSSSDRVQVPSSEQYF. The CDR3 DNA is TGTTCCAGCAGCTCCGACAGGGTCCAAGTCCCATCGAGCGAGCAGTACTTC. The full variable domain, completed using reference TRBV7-9 and TRBJ2-7, is DTGVSQNPRHKITKRGQNVTFRCDPISEHNRLYWYRQTLGQGPEFLTYFQNEAQLEKSRLLSDRFSAERPKGSFSTLEIQRTEQGDSAMYLCSSSSDRVQVPSSEQYFGPGTRLTVT.